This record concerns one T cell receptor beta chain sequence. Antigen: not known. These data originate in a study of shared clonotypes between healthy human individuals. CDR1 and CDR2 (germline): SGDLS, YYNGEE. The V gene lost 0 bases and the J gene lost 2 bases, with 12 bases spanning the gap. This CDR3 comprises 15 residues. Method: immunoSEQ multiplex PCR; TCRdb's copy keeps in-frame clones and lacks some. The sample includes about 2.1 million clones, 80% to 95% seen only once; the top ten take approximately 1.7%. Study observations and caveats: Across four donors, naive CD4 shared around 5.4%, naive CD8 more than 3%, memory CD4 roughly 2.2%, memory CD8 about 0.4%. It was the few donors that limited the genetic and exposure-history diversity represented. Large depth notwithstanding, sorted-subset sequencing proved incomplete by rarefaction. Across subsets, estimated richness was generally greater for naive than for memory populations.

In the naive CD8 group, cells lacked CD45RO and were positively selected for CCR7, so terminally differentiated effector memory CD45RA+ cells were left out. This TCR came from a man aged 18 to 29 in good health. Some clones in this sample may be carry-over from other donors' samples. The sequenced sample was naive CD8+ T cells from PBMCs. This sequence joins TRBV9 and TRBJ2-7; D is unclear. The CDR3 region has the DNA TGTGCCAGCAGCGTAGGTAGGACGCCCACCTACGAGCAGTACTTC. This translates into CASSVGRTPTYEQYF. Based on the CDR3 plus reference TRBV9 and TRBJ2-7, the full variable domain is DSGVTQTPKHLITATGQRVTLRCSPRSGDLSVYWYQQSLDQGLQFLIQYYNGEERAKGNILERFSAQQFPDLHSELNLSSLELGDSALYFCASSVGRTPTYEQYFGPGTRLTVT.